The T cell receptor beta chain under discussion was sequenced for a study of T cell responses to AZD1222 COVID-19 vaccine. Study-wide findings and caveats: There were mostly white British donors and more females than males, and clonal diversity was possibly underestimated. Repertoires were obtained only post-peak T cell response. Along spike, vaccine-associated CD4 TCRs were found throughout, with dominance at 160-218 and 743-854.

TCRdb's copy holds only in-frame clones and misses some; the assay was immunoSEQ multiplex PCR. Counted here are approximately 190,000 clones, 92% occurring once; the ten biggest clones make up 1% to 1.5%. As for this clone: Its antigen is still unknown.

The receptor was derived from an adult in good health. This material consisted of peripheral blood, taken on day 0 of AZD1222 vaccination.

The CDR3 DNA sequence: TGTGCCAGCAGCCGAGGTTTGAGTTTGACAGGGGGGAAAGGCTACACCTTC. Protein: CASSRGLSLTGGKGYTF. The chain uses TRBV7-9 and TRBJ1-2; the match to TRBD1 covers 9 bases. J gave up 8 bases and V 5 bases, and 18 bases lay outside the gene matches. CDR1 SEHNR and CDR2 FQNEAQ come from the germline V gene (reference sequence). The CDR3 totals 17 residues.